This paragraph covers one T cell receptor beta chain sequence. What this receptor recognizes is not known. Base qualities are not recorded, but no much larger clone differs from it by a single base. The time point label, as the study defines it: cycle 2 day 1 (C2D1) of nivolumab. Relapse after autologous stem cell transplantation had occurred in all trial patients, and cohorts A, B and C were distinguished by prior brentuximab vedotin exposure. The trial cohort was composed of approximately 56 patients with relapsed/refractory classical Hodgkin lymphoma, for whom complete response, partial response or progressive disease was recorded as best overall response. In the multi-cohort phase II CheckMate 205 trial, trial patients received single-agent nivolumab. An independent review committee assessed best overall response by applying the 2007 International Working Group response criteria. PBMCs from the trial were collected at three points: immediately before nivolumab initiation (C1D1), and during therapy at cycle 2 day 1 and cycle 4 day 1. Peripheral blood was collected in 8 mL Vacutainer Cell Preparation Tubes, from which PBMCs were isolated by centrifugation and then cryopreserved.

These data come from a study of PD-1 blockade in classical Hodgkin lymphoma (TCRdb year 2020). The study in broad terms: Nivolumab dosing was 3 mg/kg intravenously every 2 weeks, continuing until either disease progression or unacceptable toxicity. To define a peripheral blood immune signature of response to PD-1 blockade in classical Hodgkin lymphoma, the study combined TCR beta sequencing with CyTOF.

The Qiagen DNeasy kit was used to extract genomic DNA from unsorted PBMCs and from the negatively selected CD4+ and CD8+ fractions. TCR beta CDR3 regions were amplified by immunoSEQ multiplex PCR using primers annealing to V and J segments. A synthetic immune receptor repertoire was used to minimize amplification bias, and any remaining bias was removed computationally after sequencing. The original pipeline was this. Repertoire diversity was quantified as the Shannon entropy index using custom Python scripts. Unsorted, CD4+ and CD8+ repertoires were analyzed separately, except in combined analyses where CD4+ and CD8+ sequences were merged in silico. Clonal expansion was defined as at least a 2-fold frequency increase after treatment relative to C1D1, with a pseudocount of 0.5 for undetected baseline clones. Clones with 0 or 1 copy at C1D1 were classified as singleton clones, and clones with 2 or more copies were classified as non-singleton clones. By matching protein sequences in sorted samples from the same patient, clones expanded in unsorted samples were annotated as CD4+, CD8+ or unknown. Wilcoxon tests were applied to paired samples to test diversity changes from C1D1 to C4D1. TCRdb stores this immuneACCESS table with in-frame sequences only. Part of the clones is absent; in the studies checked, under half of the shortfall reflects unresolved V genes, and no reason is known for the rest. The V and J calls and clone size come from that table; D and trimming were worked out from the DNA. For this sample the table gives about 15,000 clones, of which roughly 88% were detected only once. The ten top clones hold roughly 34% of the sample.

Paper-wide results and their limitations: The study covered only a single clinical trial cohort, and the causes of the repertoire differences, possibly disease activity or prior therapy, were still not defined. A significant rise by C4D1 was seen in CD4+ but not CD8+ TCR diversity (p=0.0027 vs p=0.16), with the rise being most apparent in complete responders (p=0.02). Baseline TCR diversity was reported to be lower in newly diagnosed patients than in healthy donors and to be lower still in relapsed/refractory patients. Baseline diversity similar to that of newly diagnosed patients was observed in trial patients achieving complete response, whereas significantly lower diversity was observed in partial responders and progressors. Lower diversity was seen in patients whose nivolumab began less than 1 year after ASCT, and these patients were left out of later analyses so that immune reconstitution would not confound the results.

A distance of 12 bases separates the germline ends of V and J, which lose 1 base and 1 base respectively. In the germline V gene, CDR1 corresponds to SGHVS and CDR2 to FNYEAQ. The CDR3 holds 16 amino acids from the cysteine to the phenylalanine. Kept here is only the CDR3 DNA, which spans 48 bases and is read in frame from base 1. This receptor was identified in a human donor with classical Hodgkin lymphoma. The chain was built from TRBV7-6 and TRBJ2-3, with a tentative D gene TRBD2 over 5 matching bases. The starting material was peripheral blood mononuclear cells (PBMCs), obtained before the second cycle of nivolumab. The CDR3 protein: CASSLVGRGGTDTQYF. The DNA sequence reads TGTGCCAGCAGCTTAGTTGGGAGAGGAGGCACAGATACGCAGTATTTT. Extended through the reference TRBV7-6 and TRBJ2-3 proteins, this CDR3 yields the full variable domain: GAGVSQSPRYKVTKRGQDVALRCDPISGHVSLYWYRQALGQGPEFLTYFNYEAQQDKSGLPNDRFSAERPEGSISTLTIQRTEQRDSAMYRCASSLVGRGGTDTQYFGPGTRLTVL.